This is a list of T cell receptor beta chains from one sample in a study of blood T cell repertoires in COVID-19. The repertoire was sequenced with immunoSEQ multiplex PCR; TCRdb's copy has only in-frame clones and lacks some. The table has 59,000 or so clones, 73% seen once. Sequenced sample: peripheral blood. The receptors stem from a woman aged 45-60 years with active or convalescent COVID-19. The CDR3 runs from the conserved cysteine through the conserved F or W. The D gene is left open where the match is weak. Clone sizes are given selectively: once, few, many, or a class where the clone is expanded.

d_gene	v_gene	abundance	j_gene	CDR3aa	CDR3nt
NA	TRBV28	NA	TRBJ1-2	CASSLLGRGYGYTF	TGTGCCAGCAGTTTATTGGGGCGCGGCTATGGCTACACCTTC
TRBD1	TRBV11-2	many	TRBJ1-6	CASSFSRGLGGSPLHF	TGTGCCAGCAGCTTTTCCAGGGGGCTAGGTGGGTCACCCCTCCACTTT
TRBD1	TRBV7-2	NA	TRBJ1-1	CASSLTGGTEAFF	TGTGCCAGCAGCCTTACAGGGGGCACTGAAGCTTTCTTT
NA	TRBV5-6	NA	TRBJ1-5	CASSRGDQPQHF	TGTGCCAGCAGCCGGGGGGATCAGCCCCAGCATTTT
TRBD1	TRBV19	NA	TRBJ2-3	CASSPGQGIDTQYF	TGTGCCAGTAGTCCGGGACAGGGTATAGATACGCAGTATTTT
NA	TRBV19	NA	TRBJ2-3	CASALGAGTDTQYF	TGTGCCAGTGCTCTAGGAGCGGGCACAGATACGCAGTATTTT
NA	TRBV28	once	TRBJ1-6	CASTNNSPLHF	TGTGCCAGCACCAATAATTCACCCCTCCACTTT
TRBD2	TRBV24-1	once	TRBJ2-3	CATSDSTIGGSSPDTQYF	TGTGCCACCAGTGATTCCACTATTGGCGGGAGCTCTCCAGATACGCAGTATTTT
TRBD2	TRBV29-1	NA	TRBJ2-1	CSVEETERGYNEQFF	TGCAGCGTTGAAGAGACCGAGCGGGGCTACAATGAGCAGTTCTTC
NA	TRBV12-3/TRBV12-4	NA	TRBJ1-2	CASSFILESGPIF	TGTGCCAGCAGTTTTATATTGGAGAGCGGACCCATCTTC
TRBD1	TRBV19	NA	TRBJ2-2	CASSPGQGNTGELFF	TGTGCCAGTAGTCCAGGACAGGGGAACACCGGGGAGCTGTTTTTT
NA	TRBV19	NA	TRBJ2-3	CASSIGGRVTDTQYF	TGTGCCAGTAGTATAGGGGGCAGGGTCACAGATACGCAGTATTTT
NA	TRBV25-1	NA	TRBJ1-4	CASSESSGEKLFF	TGTGCCAGCAGTGAATCTAGTGGAGAAAAACTGTTTTTT
TRBD1	TRBV18	NA	TRBJ1-6	CASEGQGDSPLHF	TGTGCCAGCGAGGGACAGGGTGATTCACCCCTCCACTTT
NA	TRBV28	NA	TRBJ2-6	CASSYPTVFSGANVLTF	TGTGCCAGCAGTTACCCTACCGTCTTCTCTGGGGCCAACGTCCTGACTTTC
TRBD1	TRBV5-1	NA	TRBJ2-7	CASSLGGQGTSYEQYF	TGCGCCAGCAGCTTGGGGGGACAGGGGACTTCCTACGAGCAGTACTTC
TRBD2	TRBV4-1	NA	TRBJ2-1	CASSPLAGGTNEQFF	TGCGCCAGCAGCCCGCTAGCGGGAGGGACCAATGAGCAGTTCTTC